What follows are 6 T cell receptor beta chains derived from one specimen sequenced in a study of early T cells in non-severe SARS-CoV-2 infection. TCRdb reprocessed the 5' RACE reads with MiXCR, giving one entry per CDR3 protein. The sample holds about 56,000 distinct CDR3 sequences; around 16% are singletons and the top ten take roughly 4%. The source material was whole blood, sampled at baseline. The receptor set was obtained from an adult who was a healthcare worker with PCR-confirmed SARS-CoV-2 infection or an uninfected control (not recorded which).

The rearrangement joins TRBV6-6 to TRBJ1-6; the D is unclear. Between the trimmed V and J ends, which lost 4 bases and 8 bases, there was a span of 15 bases. Germline lookup yields CDR1 MNHNY and CDR2 SVGAGI (reference sequence). There are 15 residues in the CDR3. The CDR3 reads CASSWGAAGHSPLHF. As DNA, the CDR3 is TGTGCCAGCAGTTGGGGAGCAGCCGGGCATTCACCCCTCCACTTT.

This clonotype was counted ten times or more. The rearrangement links TRBV25-1 to TRBJ2-3, with 9 bases identical to TRBD2. The CDR3 is 13 amino acids. Trimming at V came to 5 bases and at J to 8 bases, leaving 5 bases not matched to a gene. The germline V gene encodes CDR1 MGHDK and CDR2 SYGVNS. Written as DNA, the CDR3 is TGTGCCAGCAGTTCTGCGGGGGGGAGTACGCAGTATTTT. Protein sequence: CASSSAGGSTQYF. Looking up the rest from reference TRBV25-1 and TRBJ2-3 gives the full variable domain: EADIYQTPRYLVIGTGKKITLECSQTMGHDKMYWYQQDPGMELHLIHYSYGVNSTEKGDLSSESTVSRIRTEHFPLTLESARPSHTSQYLCASSSAGGSTQYFGPGTRLTVL.

This clonotype was found a few times. The chain employs TRBV3-1 and TRBJ2-7, with D perhaps TRBD1 (5 bases). The CDR3 contains 14 residues. The V gene's germline CDR1 is LGHDT and CDR2 YNNKEL (reference sequence). Trimming pared 5 bases from V and 2 bases from J, leaving 13 bases between. CDR3 nucleotide sequence: TGTGCCAGCAGCATAGGGGCAGGAACCTACGAGCAGTACTTC. It encodes CASSIGAGTYEQYF.

This clonotype was detected ten times or more. The chain recombines TRBV15 with TRBJ2-1, with D tentatively TRBD1 (7 bases). The CDR3 loop spans 17 amino acids. Germline values: CDR1 LNHNV, CDR2 YYDKDF (reference sequence). The V end lost 1 base, the J end lost 7 bases, and 20 bases lay between the germline ends. CDR3 DNA sequence: TGTGCCACCAGCAGAGTTCTCCGGGACTGGGACAGAAATGAGCAGTTCTTC. It encodes CATSRVLRDWDRNEQFF.

This clonotype was found many times. The chain carries TRBV5-6 and TRBJ1-5; D not resolved. This CDR3 comprises 14 residues. In germline, CDR1 is SGHDT, CDR2 YYEEEE. Trimming removed 1 base at V and 7 bases at J, with 12 bases between. The CDR3 nucleotides read TGTGCCAGCAGCTTGTGGACCGTAGCCCAGCCCCAGCATTTT. It is translated as CASSLWTVAQPQHF.

This clonotype was seen only a few times. The V and J genes are TRBV6-1 and TRBJ1-5; D unresolved. This CDR3 spans 14 amino acids. Per germline, CDR1 MNHNS and CDR2 SASEGT. Trimming removed 4 bases from V and 3 bases from J, with 10 bases in between. The CDR3 reads CASSVRRTNQPQHF. The CDR3 nucleotides are TGTGCCAGCAGTGTTCGGAGAACCAATCAGCCCCAGCATTTT.